These T cell receptor beta chains were read from a single sample in a study of response to subunit inactivated influenza vaccine. TCRdb used MiXCR to reprocess the RT-PCR reads, holding one entry per CDR3 protein. The top ten hold 5.5% to 7% of the sample, which has hundreds of thousands of distinct CDR3 sequences, approximately 13% seen once. The source material was PBMCs from blood, sampled less than 15 days before vaccination. These receptors came from a man between 45 and 60 years old who received an inactivated influenza vaccine. CDR3s include the opening cysteine and the closing phenylalanine or tryptophan. D genes are given only for firm matches. For some rows the clone size is stated as once, few or many, or as a class when expanded; others skip it.

size: NA; V: TRBV7-2; D: NA; J: TRBJ1-2; DNA: TGTGCCAGCGGACCATATGGCTACACCTTC; CDR3: CASGPYGYTF
size: NA; V: TRBV11-2; D: TRBD2; J: TRBJ2-4; DNA: TGTGCCAGCAGCACCAGCGGGGGATTGCCCAAAAACATTCAGTACTTC; CDR3: CASSTSGGLPKNIQYF
size: NA; V: TRBV12-3/TRBV12-4; D: TRBD2; J: TRBJ2-3; DNA: TGTGCCAGCAGTCCTAGCGGGAGAGGAGATACGCAGTATTTT; CDR3: CASSPSGRGDTQYF
size: NA; V: TRBV15; D: NA; J: TRBJ1-2; DNA: TGTGCCTCGTCCATACGACAGCCCCTCGGCTACACCTTC; CDR3: CASSIRQPLGYTF
size: NA; V: TRBV28; D: NA; J: TRBJ2-2; DNA: TGTGCCAGCAGTTTTCTGGGTGAGGGCACCGGGGAGCTGTTTTTT; CDR3: CASSFLGEGTGELFF
size: few; V: TRBV3-1; D: TRBD1; J: TRBJ2-7; DNA: TGTGCCAGCCCTACCCGACAGGGGGCCTACGAGCAGTACTTC; CDR3: CASPTRQGAYEQYF
size: NA; V: TRBV27; D: TRBD2; J: TRBJ2-1; DNA: TGTGCCAGCAGTTTATCGGGACTAGCGGGATCGAGTGAGCAGTTCTTC; CDR3: CASSLSGLAGSSEQFF
size: NA; V: TRBV20-1; D: NA; J: TRBJ2-1; DNA: TGCAGTGCTAGAGATGGGAGTACCTCCTACAATGAGCAGTTCTTC; CDR3: CSARDGSTSYNEQFF
size: many; V: TRBV6-1; D: TRBD1; J: TRBJ1-1; DNA: TGTGCCAGCAGTCGGGACAGGAGGATGAACACTGAAGCTTTCTTT; CDR3: CASSRDRRMNTEAFF
size: NA; V: TRBV4-3; D: NA; J: TRBJ2-3; DNA: TGCGCCAGCAGCCAAGATTCAGGGTGGTCCACAGATACGCAGTATTTT; CDR3: CASSQDSGWSTDTQYF
size: NA; V: TRBV6-1; D: NA; J: TRBJ1-1; DNA: TGTGCCAGCGGGAGGGGCGGGGACACTGAAGCTTTCTTT; CDR3: CASGRGGDTEAFF
size: few; V: TRBV6-2/TRBV6-3; D: TRBD2; J: TRBJ2-7; DNA: TGTGCCAGCAGTTATGTAGCGGGGCTCTACGAGCAGTACTTC; CDR3: CASSYVAGLYEQYF
size: NA; V: TRBV4-3; D: TRBD1; J: TRBJ2-1; DNA: TGCGCCAGCAGCCGAAGTGTCTCCTTGGGACAGGGGGGCAATGAGCAGTTCTTC; CDR3: CASSRSVSLGQGGNEQFF
size: many; V: TRBV11-1; D: NA; J: TRBJ2-5; DNA: TGTGCCAGCAGCTTACACAGCTACGAGACCCAGTACTTC; CDR3: CASSLHSYETQYF
size: few; V: TRBV6-1; D: NA; J: TRBJ2-5; DNA: TGTGCCAGCAGCGTATCGGTAGGGCTAGAGACCCAGTACTTC; CDR3: CASSVSVGLETQYF
size: NA; V: TRBV20-1; D: TRBD1; J: TRBJ2-1; DNA: TGCAGTGCTAGGGGGGACAGAGCTTACAATGAGCAGTTCTTC; CDR3: CSARGDRAYNEQFF
size: NA; V: TRBV20-1; D: NA; J: TRBJ2-1; DNA: TGCAGTGCCCCCTCTTTCGGGGCGTACAATGAGCAGTTCTTC; CDR3: CSAPSFGAYNEQFF
size: NA; V: TRBV29-1; D: TRBD1; J: TRBJ1-2; DNA: TGCAGCGTTATTCAGGGGGTTTCTGGCTACACCTTC; CDR3: CSVIQGVSGYTF
size: few; V: TRBV7-8; D: TRBD1; J: TRBJ2-2; DNA: TGTGCCAGCAGCCTAGCCCGGACAGGGACCGGGGAGCTGTTTTTT; CDR3: CASSLARTGTGELFF
size: few; V: TRBV9; D: NA; J: TRBJ2-2; DNA: TGTGCCAGCAGCGTAGTTATGGGGCTGGGGTTTGGAATCACCGGGGAGCTGTTTTTT; CDR3: CASSVVMGLGFGITGELFF
size: NA; V: TRBV18; D: NA; J: TRBJ1-1; DNA: TGTGCCAGCTCACCACCTAATGGGCAGAGACACACTGAAGCTTTCTTT; CDR3: CASSPPNGQRHTEAFF
size: NA; V: TRBV5-1; D: NA; J: TRBJ1-6; DNA: TGCGCCAGCAGCGTGCAGGGGTACGATAATTCACCCCTCCACTTT; CDR3: CASSVQGYDNSPLHF
size: NA; V: TRBV6-1; D: NA; J: TRBJ2-7; DNA: TGTGCCAGCAGCCCTTACGGCCCGTCCTACGAGCAGTACTTC; CDR3: CASSPYGPSYEQYF
size: few; V: TRBV6-5; D: NA; J: TRBJ1-6; DNA: TGTGCCAGCAGTTACAGTCCCGGCCAGGGCGATTCACCCCTCCACTTT; CDR3: CASSYSPGQGDSPLHF
size: few; V: TRBV29-1; D: TRBD2; J: TRBJ2-7; DNA: TGCAGCGTTCGGGGACTAGCGAAGAACTACGAGCAGTACTTC; CDR3: CSVRGLAKNYEQYF
size: few; V: TRBV11-2; D: NA; J: TRBJ2-2; DNA: TGTGCCAGCAGCTTAGATCCGGCATCGAACACCGGGGAGCTGTTTTTT; CDR3: CASSLDPASNTGELFF
size: few; V: TRBV4-2; D: TRBD1; J: TRBJ1-4; DNA: TGTGCCAGCAGCCCTCGGGACAGGGACCGCGAAAAACTGTTTTTT; CDR3: CASSPRDRDREKLFF
size: NA; V: TRBV5-1; D: NA; J: TRBJ2-1; DNA: TGCGCCAGCAGCTTGATACCTTGGACAGACGGAAAAGATAATGAGCAGTTCTTC; CDR3: CASSLIPWTDGKDNEQFF
size: few; V: TRBV2; D: TRBD2; J: TRBJ2-1; DNA: TGTGCCAGCAATGGACTAGCGGACAATGAGCAGTTCTTC; CDR3: CASNGLADNEQFF
size: NA; V: TRBV29-1; D: NA; J: TRBJ1-2; DNA: TGCAGCGTTCCAACCTTAGAGTTGGTTGGCTACACCTTC; CDR3: CSVPTLELVGYTF
size: many; V: TRBV24-1; D: NA; J: TRBJ1-5; DNA: TGTGCCACCAGTGACAACAGGGGCAATCAGCCCCAGCATTTT; CDR3: CATSDNRGNQPQHF
size: medium-sized; V: TRBV12-3/TRBV12-4; D: NA; J: TRBJ2-2; DNA: TGTGCCACTCGGGGTTTAACCGGGGAGCTGTTTTTT; CDR3: CATRGLTGELFF
size: NA; V: TRBV29-1; D: NA; J: TRBJ1-2; DNA: TGCAGCGTTTCCTCGGGAATTAGAGGGTATGGCTACACCTTC; CDR3: CSVSSGIRGYGYTF
size: NA; V: TRBV3-1; D: NA; J: TRBJ1-6; DNA: TGTGCCAGCAGTCAGCTTGGAGACAGTTCACCCCTCCACTTT; CDR3: CASSQLGDSSPLHF
size: NA; V: TRBV20-1; D: NA; J: TRBJ1-6; DNA: TGCAGTGCTAGCAGGGCCGGTTCACCCCTCCACTTT; CDR3: CSASRAGSPLHF
size: NA; V: TRBV4-1; D: NA; J: TRBJ2-7; DNA: TGCGCCAGCAGCCAAGGCGGGACTGCAGATAAGCAGTACTTC; CDR3: CASSQGGTADKQYF
size: few; V: TRBV4-3; D: NA; J: TRBJ2-3; DNA: TGCGCCAGCAGCCAAGATTGGACTCCTCCCTTAGACGATACGCAGTATTTT; CDR3: CASSQDWTPPLDDTQYF
size: NA; V: TRBV18; D: NA; J: TRBJ1-1; DNA: TGTGCCAGCTCACCACCACCAGGGCGGACTACTGAAGCTTTCTTT; CDR3: CASSPPPGRTTEAFF
size: few; V: TRBV7-2; D: TRBD1; J: TRBJ2-5; DNA: TGTGCCAGCAGCCCTCCGGGACAGATCGAGACCCAGTACTTC; CDR3: CASSPPGQIETQYF
size: NA; V: TRBV20-1; D: NA; J: TRBJ2-7; DNA: TGCAGTGCTAGGAAAGGGGCGCGAACCTACGAGCAGTACTTC; CDR3: CSARKGARTYEQYF
size: NA; V: TRBV5-1; D: TRBD1; J: TRBJ2-2; DNA: TGCGCCAGCAGCATGGGACAGGCCACGAACACCGGGGAGCTGGTTTTT; CDR3: CASSMGQATNTGELVF